Presented here are 15 T cell receptor beta chains from one specimen sequenced in a study of T cells in Graves' hyperthyroidism and ophthalmopathy. Amplification of TCR beta CDR3 regions used RNA as the template. An initial round of RT-PCR targeting the TCR CDR3 relied on the HTBI primer set. TCRdb redid the calling of the multiplex PCR reads with MiXCR, one entry per CDR3 protein. The data hold about 47,000 distinct CDR3 sequences, with 45% to 65% observed a single time. Source material: peripheral blood or thyroid tissue (not recorded which). These receptors all stem from a man aged 18 to 30 with Graves' hyperthyroidism.

V gene TRBV15 combines with J gene TRBJ2-5; 9 bases are a match to TRBD1. The ends lost 0 bases at V and 5 bases at J; junction bases unmatched: 7. Germline V lookup: CDR1 LNHNV, CDR2 YYDKDF (reference sequence). This CDR3 comprises 16 residues. In DNA form, the CDR3 reads TGTGCCACCAGCAGAGATTTCCGGACAGGGGCTGAGACCCAGTACTTC. It specifies CATSRDFRTGAETQYF.

This clonotype was recorded many times. The V call is TRBV6-5, the J call TRBJ2-3; TRBD2 might be the D (5 bases). Trimming cost V 5 bases and J 4 bases, with 10 bases left between them. This CDR3 contains 13 residues. In germline, CDR1 is MNHEY, CDR2 SVGAGI. DNA for the CDR3: TGTGCCAGCAGTGGAGGTTCCTCAGATACGCAGTATTTT. Protein: CASSGGSSDTQYF.

A note on this clonotype: A much larger clone sits a single nucleotide away, making a read error possible. The CDR3 carries no conserved terminal phenylalanine or tryptophan, so it likely arises from a read error. The V and J genes are TRBV28 and TRBJ1-5; D is uncertain. This CDR3 region has 15 residues. Germline-derived CDR1 and CDR2 are MDHEN and SYDVKM. V lost 6 bases and J 4 bases, leaving 16 bases between the germline ends. Here the CDR3 reads CASSLPRTGNQPQHL. The CDR3 nucleotides are TGTGCCAGCAGCCTTCCCCGGACGGGTAATCAGCCCCAGCATCTT.

This chain uses TRBV10-3 with TRBJ1-6; D remains ambiguous. The CDR3 is made up of 13 amino acids. Trimming cost V 7 bases and J 7 bases, with 11 bases left between them. Germline V gene data show CDR1 as ENHRY and CDR2 as SYGVKD. The CDR3 DNA reads as TGTGCCATCAAGGACTTCGAGAATTCACCCCTCCACTTT. It encodes CAIKDFENSPLHF.

Regarding this clonotype: Lacking the conserved final phenylalanine or tryptophan, this CDR3 likely reflects a read error. The CDR3 here is CTSSTATGVGETQYL. The CDR3 DNA follows: TGTACCAGCAGCACCGCGACAGGGGTTGGGGAGACCCAGTACCTC. V usage is TRBV9 and J usage is TRBJ2-5, with TRBD1 matching 8 bases. The CDR3 is 15 amino acids. Germline CDR1 is SGDLS and CDR2 is YYNGEE.

V and J are TRBV20-1 and TRBJ2-5, with TRBD2 identical over 8 bases. Germline V gene sequence: CDR1 DFQATT, CDR2 SNEGSKA (reference sequence). The CDR3 runs 16 residues. V shed 3 bases, J shed 2 bases, and the junction held 11 bases outside the gene matches. The CDR3 DNA reads as TGCAGTGCTAGCCGCGAGCTCGCGGGAGGACAAGAGACCCAGTACTTC. It specifies CSASRELAGGQETQYF.

Concerning this clonotype: One base away lies a much larger clone, so this may be a sequencing read error. The chain uses TRBV6-1 and TRBJ2-7; TRBD1 agrees at 8 bases. Germline V lookup: CDR1 MNHNS, CDR2 SASEGT. After removal of 5 bases from V and 2 bases from J, the junction contained 5 bases not matched to a gene. The CDR3 loop spans 14 amino acids. The CDR3 loop reads CASSTQGEPYEQYF. In DNA form, the CDR3 reads TGTGCCAGCAGTACACAGGGGGAGCCCTACGAGCAGTACTTC.

This clonotype was seen repeatedly, ten times or more. V usage is TRBV27 and J usage is TRBJ1-1, with D hard to call. Germline CDR1 MNHEY, CDR2 SMNVEV (reference sequence). V was clipped by 3 bases and J by 1 base, with 6 bases between them. The CDR3 has 13 amino acids. The DNA for the CDR3 is TGTGCCAGCAGTTTCAGGCAGAACACTGAAGCTTTCTTT. Its protein product is CASSFRQNTEAFF.

This clonotype appeared many times. The CDR3 nucleotides are TGTGCCATCAGTGAGTCGTCTCCCAGCACAGATACGCAGTATTTT. Translating it yields CAISESSPSTDTQYF. The rearrangement joins TRBV10-3 to TRBJ2-3; D gene ambiguous. Germline V gene lookup returns CDR1 ENHRY and CDR2 SYGVKD. Trimming left V 0 bases short and J 0 bases short, with 7 bases between. The CDR3 extends over 15 amino acids.

The J gene is TRBJ1-1, the V gene TRBV19, with 9 positions matching TRBD1. V dropped 4 bases and J dropped 5; count of bases not matched to a gene: 8. This CDR3 is 15 amino acids long. CDR1 is LNHDA and CDR2 is SQIVND in the germline V gene (reference sequence). The CDR3 protein is CASSRFSGTGTEAFF. CDR3 in DNA: TGTGCCAGTAGTAGGTTCTCGGGGACAGGGACTGAAGCTTTCTTT.

In the case of this clonotype: Germline and junction disagree at one end, which may indicate a read error. The V gene is TRBV7-2, the J gene TRBJ1-6, with D perhaps matching TRBD1 (5 bases). The CDR3 consists of 15 residues. Germline CDR1 reads SGHTA; CDR2 reads FQGNSA. The CDR3 sequence is CASSLTSGGRETQYF. CDR3 nucleotide sequence: TGTGCCAGCAGCTTGACGAGCGGGGGTCGGGAGACCCAGTACTTT.

This clonotype showed up many times. The chain employs TRBV2 and TRBJ2-7; D is perhaps TRBD1 (5 bases). V lost 6 bases and J lost 4, with 10 bases in between. Germline V gene lookup returns CDR1 SNHLY and CDR2 FYNNEI. The length of the CDR3 is 12 residues. This CDR3 is CASSHRSYEQYF. CDR3 nucleotide sequence: TGTGCCAGCAGCCACAGGTCTTACGAGCAGTACTTC.

The chain joins TRBV2 to TRBJ1-5, with a weak D call TRBD1 (6 bases). V was shortened by 6 bases and J by 5 bases, with 17 bases between the two germline ends. The CDR3 extends over 15 amino acids. From germline, CDR1 is SNHLY and CDR2 FYNNEI. The chain's CDR3 is CASRMNRVVHQPQHF. CDR3 nucleotide sequence: TGTGCCAGCAGAATGAACAGGGTTGTTCATCAGCCCCAGCATTTT.

To note about this clonotype: An end of the junction does not agree with germline; a read error may underlie this. The V and J genes are TRBV5-5 and TRBJ1-2; D not resolved. Germline CDR1 is SGHKS and CDR2 is YYEKEE (reference sequence). The CDR3 is 15 residues long. The CDR3, as DNA: TGCGCCAGCAGCTTGGGTTTTCGGCACGTTGAAGGCTACACCTTC. This gives the protein CASSLGFRHVEGYTF.

V is TRBV7-2 and J is TRBJ2-2, with TRBD2 matching 12 bases. Germline CDR1 reads SGHTA; CDR2 reads FQGNSA. V lost 4 bases and J lost 5; bases outside the gene matches: 2. The CDR3 is made up of 15 amino acids. The CDR3 region has the DNA TGTGCCAGCAGCTCTGGACTAGCGGGGACCGGGGAGCTGTTTTTT. The encoded protein is CASSSGLAGTGELFF.